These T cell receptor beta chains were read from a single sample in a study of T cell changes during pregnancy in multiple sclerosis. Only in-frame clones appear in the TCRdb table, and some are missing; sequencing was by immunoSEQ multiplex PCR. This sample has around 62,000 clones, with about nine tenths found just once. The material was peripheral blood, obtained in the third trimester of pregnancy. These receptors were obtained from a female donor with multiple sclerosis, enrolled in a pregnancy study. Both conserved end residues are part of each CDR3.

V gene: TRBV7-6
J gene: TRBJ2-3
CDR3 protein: CASSLAPSGFSTDTQYF

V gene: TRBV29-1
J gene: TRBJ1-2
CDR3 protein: CSVGGVLNYGYTF

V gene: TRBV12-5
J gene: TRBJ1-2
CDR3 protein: CASGLSLRDRTYGYTF

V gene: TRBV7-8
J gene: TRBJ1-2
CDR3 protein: CASRDRGRIDIGYTF

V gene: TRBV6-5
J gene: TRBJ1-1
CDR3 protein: CASSYRGPPTEAFF

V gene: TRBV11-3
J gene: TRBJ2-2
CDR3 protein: CASTQGGGNTGELFF

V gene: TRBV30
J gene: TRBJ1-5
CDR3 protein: CAWSVLGRSNQPQHF

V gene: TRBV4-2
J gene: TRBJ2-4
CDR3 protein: CASSPTVVAKNIQYF

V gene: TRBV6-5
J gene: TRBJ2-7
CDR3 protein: CASSYDLAGGTQYF

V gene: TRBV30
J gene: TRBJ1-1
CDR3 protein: CAWRTQGDTEAFF

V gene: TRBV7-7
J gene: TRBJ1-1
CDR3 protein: CASSPYRRQGGKGTEAFF

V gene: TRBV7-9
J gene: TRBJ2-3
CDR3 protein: CASSTPGQELTDTQYF

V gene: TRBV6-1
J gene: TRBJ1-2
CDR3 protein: CASGTGGFYGYTF

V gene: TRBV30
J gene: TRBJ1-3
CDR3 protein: CAWSVRGDTIYF

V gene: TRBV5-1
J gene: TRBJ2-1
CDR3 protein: CASHQLAGVYEQFF

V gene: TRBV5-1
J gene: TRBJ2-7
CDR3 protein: CASSPGAGAYEQYF

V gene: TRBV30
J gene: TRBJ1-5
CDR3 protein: CAWQGDFIQPQHF

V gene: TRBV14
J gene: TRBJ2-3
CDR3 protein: CASSRGLGLTDTQYF

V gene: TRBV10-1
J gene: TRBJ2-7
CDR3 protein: CASSPLYEGGEQYF

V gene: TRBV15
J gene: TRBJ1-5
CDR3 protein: CATRKAQVSNQPQHF

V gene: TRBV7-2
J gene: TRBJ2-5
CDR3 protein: CASSPGGLTKETQYF

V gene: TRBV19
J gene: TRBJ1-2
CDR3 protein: CASGLRGYTF

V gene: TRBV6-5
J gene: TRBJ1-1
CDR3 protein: CASQGGTEAFF

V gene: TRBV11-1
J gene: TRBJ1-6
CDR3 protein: CASSLAGSSYNSPLHF

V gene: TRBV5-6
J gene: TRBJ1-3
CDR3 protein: CASRDRVKGNTIYF

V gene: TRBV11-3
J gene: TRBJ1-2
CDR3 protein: CASSPFGGSSNYGYTF

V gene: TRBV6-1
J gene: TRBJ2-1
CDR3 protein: CASSEGLAVYNEQFF

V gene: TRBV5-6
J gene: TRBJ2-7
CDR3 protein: CASSRTGDEQYF

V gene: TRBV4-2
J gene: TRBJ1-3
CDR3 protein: CASSSLDRISGNTIYF

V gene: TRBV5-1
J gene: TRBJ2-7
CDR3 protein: CASSSGDSGEQYF

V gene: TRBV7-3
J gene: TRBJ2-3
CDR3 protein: CASSLIGGGGTDTQYF

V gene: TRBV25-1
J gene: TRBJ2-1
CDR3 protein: CASTLGSGEAYNEQFF

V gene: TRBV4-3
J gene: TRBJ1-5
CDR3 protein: CASSQATGLNQPQHF

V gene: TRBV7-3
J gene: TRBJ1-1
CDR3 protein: CASSSWTTRF

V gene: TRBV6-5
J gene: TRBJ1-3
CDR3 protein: CASSSPGWIGNTIYF

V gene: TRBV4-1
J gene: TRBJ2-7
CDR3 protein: CASSQPGLAPGEQYF

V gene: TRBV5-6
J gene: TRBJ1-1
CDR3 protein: CASSFAGAIEAFF

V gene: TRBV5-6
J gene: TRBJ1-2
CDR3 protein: CASSSTGGGGSYTF

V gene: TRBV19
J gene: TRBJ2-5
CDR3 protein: CASSMALQETQYF

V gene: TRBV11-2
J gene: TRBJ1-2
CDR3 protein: CASSLTDRGRFGYTF

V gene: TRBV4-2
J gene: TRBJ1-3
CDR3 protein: CASSPESTGSSGNTIYF

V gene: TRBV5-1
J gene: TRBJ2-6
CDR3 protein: CASSLVARTGRNGANVLTF

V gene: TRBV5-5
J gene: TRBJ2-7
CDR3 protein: CASSRRDRSYEQYF

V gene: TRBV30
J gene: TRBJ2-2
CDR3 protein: CAWIQLGGLVTGELFF

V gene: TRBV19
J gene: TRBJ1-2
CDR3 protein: CASSMVGAANYGYTF

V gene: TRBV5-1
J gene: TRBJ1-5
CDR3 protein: CASSLQGGRNQPQHF

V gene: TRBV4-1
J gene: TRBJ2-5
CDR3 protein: CASSQGTGGSQETQYF

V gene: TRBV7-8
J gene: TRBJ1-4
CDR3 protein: CASSPTVVATNEKLFF

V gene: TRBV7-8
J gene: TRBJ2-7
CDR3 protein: CASTPGQGFEQYF

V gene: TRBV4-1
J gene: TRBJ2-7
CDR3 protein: CASSQGVRGGDYEQYF

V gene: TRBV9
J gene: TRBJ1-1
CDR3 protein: CASSPGQGHGDTEAFF

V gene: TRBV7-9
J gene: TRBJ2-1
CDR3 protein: CASSPPLRLAGGGEQFF

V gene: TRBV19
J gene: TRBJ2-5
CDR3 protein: CASSKGGARYLTQYF

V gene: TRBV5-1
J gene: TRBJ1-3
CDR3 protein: CASSLGTGDYSGNTIYF

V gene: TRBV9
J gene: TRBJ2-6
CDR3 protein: CASRQGSGANVLTF

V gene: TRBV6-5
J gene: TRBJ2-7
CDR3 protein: CASRLTGTSDKQYF

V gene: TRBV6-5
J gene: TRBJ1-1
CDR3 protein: CASSYRGQGTEAFF